Sequencing of this T cell receptor beta chain was carried out in a study of T cells expressing NK-cell markers. The study's findings and limits: NKG2C+ dominant clonotypes from over five donors made up roughly 1.0-7.0% of CD8+ T cells.

Comment on this clonotype: Antigen: not known.

With UMIs, 5'RACE template switching was used to make TCR beta cDNA. TCRdb reworked the 5' RACE reads into one entry per CDR3 protein, no DNA. The listing contains 500,000 to 600,000 distinct CDR3 sequences. Looked up from germline, CDR1 is SQVTM and CDR2 is ANQGSEA. This CDR3 is built from 13 residues. The rearrangement links TRBV29-1 to TRBJ2-3. This clonotype was obtained from a man aged 18 to 30 in good health. The sample was blood T cells: a sorted CD56 or NKG2C T cell subset, CD4+ or CD8+ T cells, or bulk PBMC T cells (not recorded which). CDR3 sequence: CSVERIGWDTQYF.